Presented here are 13 T cell receptor beta chains from one specimen sequenced in a study of CD8 T cells in ankylosing spondylitis. The study's findings and limits: There was a TCR beta motif, made of 7 or 8 highly homologous variants, that appeared characteristic of ankylosing spondylitis blood.

These receptors are not linked to any known antigen. TCRdb passed the 5' RACE reads through MiXCR, listing each CDR3 protein once. This table holds about 390,000 distinct CDR3 sequences, around 22% found once. Input material: blood, either unsorted or a sorted T cell fraction (not recorded which). The receptors stem from a male donor with ankylosing spondylitis.

CDR3 region: CAISELRGGTDTQYF. The DNA for the CDR3 is TGTGCCATCAGTGAGTTACGGGGAGGAACAGATACGCAGTATTTT. This chain links TRBV10-3 with TRBJ2-3, with D possibly being TRBD2 (6 bases). The CDR3 sequence is 15 residues long. Between the trimmed V and J ends, which lost 1 base and 3 bases, there was a span of 11 bases. CDR1 ENHRY and CDR2 SYGVKD come from the germline V gene.

This clonotype was seen a few times. The chain is built from TRBV7-9 and TRBJ2-7; 8 bases are a match to TRBD1. The germline V gene encodes CDR1 SEHNR and CDR2 FQNEAQ (reference sequence). Germline trimming cut 4 bases from V and 3 bases from J; bases unmatched to any gene: 8. CDR3 length: 15 amino acids. CDR3 protein: CASSSLRGLFYEQYF. The CDR3 DNA sequence: TGTGCCAGCAGCTCCCTCAGGGGGCTATTCTACGAGCAGTACTTC.

The CDR3 nucleotides are TGCGCCAGCAGCCCCCTACCGGGACTAGGGGAGACCCAGTACTTC. It encodes CASSPLPGLGETQYF. The V gene is TRBV5-1, the J gene TRBJ2-5; TRBD2 matches 8 bases. The ends lost 4 bases at V and 5 bases at J; junction bases unmatched: 10. This CDR3 spans 15 amino acids. Germline V lookup: CDR1 SGHRS, CDR2 YFSETQ.

This clonotype appeared a few times. The J gene is TRBJ1-2, the V gene TRBV7-8; D is unclear. Per the germline V gene, CDR1 is SGHVS and CDR2 is FQNEAQ. Trimming removed 2 bases from V and 2 bases from J, with 21 bases in between. The CDR3 runs 18 residues. DNA for the CDR3: TGTGCCAGCAGCTTATTTGGCCGACGCCCCCGAACGAACTATGGCTACACCTTC. Protein product: CASSLFGRRPRTNYGYTF.

The chain employs TRBV29-1 and TRBJ2-3, with 13 bases aligning to TRBD2. J lost 3 bases, V lost 7 bases, and 10 bases had no gene match. Germline CDR1 SQVTM, CDR2 ANQGSEA. This CDR3 contains 16 residues. The CDR3 loop is CSGAWTSGSGTDTQYF. CDR3 DNA: TGCAGCGGGGCCTGGACTAGCGGGAGTGGAACAGATACGCAGTATTTT.

The CDR3: CASSNLDSINQPQHF. The CDR3 nucleotides read TGTGCCAGCAGCAACCTGGACAGTATCAATCAGCCCCAGCATTTT. V and J are TRBV28 and TRBJ1-5, with D tentatively TRBD1 (6 bases). Deletions cut 6 bases from V and 3 bases from J, with 15 bases between. Germline lookup yields CDR1 MDHEN and CDR2 SYDVKM. The CDR3 spans 15 residues.

The chain links TRBV6-1 to TRBJ2-5, with 7 bases aligning to TRBD1. The CDR3 totals 14 residues. The V and J ends lost 7 bases and 1 base, in that order; junction bases with no gene match: 6. The V gene's germline CDR1 is MNHNS and CDR2 SASEGT. This CDR3 is CASTKGQLQETQYF. CDR3 bases: TGTGCCAGCACCAAGGGACAGCTCCAAGAGACCCAGTACTTC.

The chain is built from TRBV7-9 and TRBJ2-2; 11 bases map to TRBD2. After removal of 10 bases from V and 2 bases from J, the junction contained 3 bases not matched to a gene. The length of the CDR3 is 14 residues. In germline, CDR1 is SEHNR, CDR2 FQNEAQ (reference sequence). DNA of the CDR3: TGTGCCACTAGCGGGAGGACCAACACCGGGGAGCTGTTTTTT. Its translation: CATSGRTNTGELFF.

CDR3 in DNA: TGCAGCGTTGAGGATAGCGGGTTGGTCGGGGAGCAGTTCTTC. Protein product: CSVEDSGLVGEQFF. The chain carries TRBV29-1 and TRBJ2-1; TRBD2 matches at 7 bases. CDR3 length: 14 residues. V trimming: 3 bases; J trimming: 10 bases; junction bases outside the gene matches: 12. The germline gives CDR1 SQVTM, CDR2 ANQGSEA.

This clonotype occurred once. The J gene is TRBJ1-2, the V gene TRBV4-2; 7 bases match TRBD1. Germline assignment: CDR1 LGHNA and CDR2 YNFKEQ. The CDR3 extends over 17 amino acids. V trimming: 0 bases; J trimming: 4 bases; junction bases outside the gene matches: 11. CDR3 loop: CASSQDPGRQGGYGYTF. The DNA of the CDR3 is TGTGCCAGCAGCCAAGATCCTGGTCGACAGGGAGGCTATGGCTACACCTTC.

This chain's CDR3 is CASRVGGDSYNSPLHF. CDR3 nucleotide sequence: TGTGCCAGCAGAGTCGGAGGAGACAGCTATAATTCACCCCTCCACTTT. J is TRBJ1-6 and V is TRBV12-3 or TRBV12-4; D is perhaps TRBD1 (5 bases). Trimming removed 6 bases at V and 3 bases at J, with 15 bases between. The CDR3 runs 16 residues.

In its sample, this clonotype was seen a few times. V usage is TRBV28 and J usage is TRBJ1-4; no firm D call. This CDR3 spans 16 amino acids. Germline CDR1 is MDHEN and CDR2 is SYDVKM. Trimming shortened V by 4 bases and J by 3 bases, and 15 bases separated the two germline ends. CDR3 sequence (DNA): TGTGCCAGCAGTTCTCCCAGGCGGTCGGCTAATGAAAAACTGTTTTTT. It yields the protein CASSSPRRSANEKLFF.

CDR3 region: CASTLTSLDTQYF. The CDR3, as DNA: TGTGCCAGCACCCTCACCTCCCTAGATACGCAGTATTTT. The V gene is TRBV12-3 or TRBV12-4, the J gene TRBJ2-3; D unresolved. The CDR3 loop spans 13 amino acids. V lost 7 bases, J lost 5 bases, and 13 bases lay in between.